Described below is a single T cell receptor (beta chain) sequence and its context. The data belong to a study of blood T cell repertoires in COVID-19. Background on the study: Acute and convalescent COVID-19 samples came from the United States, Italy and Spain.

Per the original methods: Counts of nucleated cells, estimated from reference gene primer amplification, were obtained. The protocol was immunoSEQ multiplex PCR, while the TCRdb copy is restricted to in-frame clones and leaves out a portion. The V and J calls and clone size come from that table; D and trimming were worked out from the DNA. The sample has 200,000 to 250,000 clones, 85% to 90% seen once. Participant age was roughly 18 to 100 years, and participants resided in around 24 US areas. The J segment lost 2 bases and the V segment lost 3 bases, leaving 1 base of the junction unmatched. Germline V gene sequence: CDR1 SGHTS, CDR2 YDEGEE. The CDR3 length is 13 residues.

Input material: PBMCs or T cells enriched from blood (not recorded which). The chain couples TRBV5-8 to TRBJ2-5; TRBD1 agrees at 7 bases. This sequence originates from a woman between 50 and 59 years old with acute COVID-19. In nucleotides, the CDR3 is TGTGCCAGCAGCTGGGACAGACAAGAGACCCAGTACTTC. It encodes CASSWDRQETQYF.